This T cell receptor (beta chain) originates from a study of regulatory T cells in long-lasting Graves disease (dated by TCRdb to the early 2020s). In the study overall: In the newly diagnosed Graves' disease group, patients had been taking antithyroid drugs for less than 3 months. Peripheral blood TCR sequencing and RNA sequencing compared persistent Graves' disease patients with newly diagnosed Graves' disease patients. The study took place in China and was registered as a clinical trial. A total of around 35 samples underwent TCR sequencing, from some 13 patients with persistent Graves' disease and 20 or so patients with newly diagnosed Graves' disease. Overall results and qualifications from the work: Persistent patients shared more public clonotypes among themselves (approximately 2,500) than newly diagnosed patients did (nearly 1,000). Sequencing and analysis were restricted to the TCR beta chain. The authors acknowledged the small sample size as a limitation that may reduce accuracy. The study examined only peripheral blood because the primary lesion, thyroid tissue, could not be accessed. Lower TCR Shannon entropy and fewer highly expanded clones were observed in persistent Graves' disease patients than in newly diagnosed patients, which suggested clonal expansion.

The time point label, as the study defines it: newly diagnosed GD, antithyroid drugs for less than 3 months. For both TCR sequencing and RNA sequencing, RNA was extracted from PBMCs using TRIzol. Graves' disease was diagnosed according to American Thyroid Association guidelines. Patients were recruited from an endocrinology department in Xi'an, China. Each patient gave 7.5 to 10 milliliters of peripheral blood, collected in an EDTA anticoagulant tube. Ficoll Paque Plus density gradient separation was used to isolate PBMCs, and no additional T cell sorting was done. An Agilent 2100 Bioanalyzer and agarose gel were used to check RNA quality, while a NanoDrop 2000 measured RNA concentration. This clonotype was counted many times. Which antigen it targets is not known. No qualities accompany the bases; no much larger clone lies one base away. Receptors were amplified or captured by multiplex PCR. Sequencing was carried out with an Illumina HiSeq 4000. iRepertoire HTBI primers and Arm-PCR amplification of CDR3 regions were used to construct TCR beta libraries. PCR products were gel purified before sequencing. Turning to the authors' computational methods: Gene usage analysis of CDR3 amino acid clonotypes used the approximately 56 TRBV and about 14 TRBJ segments found across samples. Filtered high-quality paired reads were merged into contigs using COPE and FqMerger. BLAST was used to align contigs to IMGT TRBV, TRBD and TRBJ reference genes, with CDR3 defined following IMGT. Any clonotype with a frequency above 0.1% was counted as a highly expanded clone. Shannon entropy was used to measure repertoire diversity, and the Gini coefficient was used to measure V-J evenness. A clonotype was considered public if more than one individual shared it. TCRdb passed the public sequencing reads through fastp at Q25 and MiXCR, retaining productive beta sequences. Rows are unified per CDR3 protein, each entry keeping the most common DNA and genes. The V and J calls and clone size come from TCRdb's table, not from the authors' own analysis. The sample includes 350,000 to 450,000 distinct CDR3 sequences, with around 11% observed a single time. The ten largest clones represent approximately 20% of the sample.

A further study also used this sample, focusing on T cells in Graves' hyperthyroidism and ophthalmopathy. As that second paper reports: Stable Graves' hyperthyroidism was defined as the absence of progression to ophthalmopathy over 18 months of follow-up. The hyperthyroidism patients were between 18 and 65 years old and newly diagnosed, with a disease duration of less than 2 months. Patients with uncontrolled infections, other autoimmune diseases, pregnancy or lactation were excluded. Clinical symptoms, serum thyroxine and TRAb, thyroid ultrasound, and orbital computed tomography formed the basis for the diagnoses. The TCR CDR3 was subjected to a first round of RT-PCR using the HTBI primer set and the Qiagen OneStep RT-PCR kit. Most expanded thyroid clonotypes (frequency above 0.001) were also detected in blood, a finding suggesting that blood repertoires may reflect thyroid immune responses. In cross-validation, a model built on a 13 V-J signature told ophthalmopathy apart from stable hyperthyroidism with approximately 91% sensitivity and approximately 84% specificity, and in testing the same model reached 80%/75%. In validation, progression to ophthalmopathy was predicted by the model with roughly 71% sensitivity and approximately 78% specificity, a median of around 5.9 months before onset. To identify TCR V-J signatures that set the groups apart, the researchers used a discovery cohort of about a hundred patients, made up of 43 with Graves' ophthalmopathy and 57 with stable Graves' hyperthyroidism. Prospective prediction of ophthalmopathy was tested in an independent validation cohort consisting of some 18 hyperthyroidism patients and 17 patients who later progressed to ophthalmopathy. For training and testing, the 100 or so patients in the discovery cohort were randomly divided in a 7:3 ratio. In addition, the study compared T-cell repertoires in thyroid tissue and in blood from five or six Graves' hyperthyroidism patients. Following sampling, methimazole starting at 30 mg daily was given to hyperthyroidism patients, and high-dose intravenous methylprednisolone was given to ophthalmopathy patients. Libraries were constructed in a second round of multiplex PCR, after which size selection and purification were carried out. Sequencing of the libraries was done on an Illumina HiSeq2000 using paired-end 100 bp reads. Raw data were processed with SOAPnuke, discarding reads with adapters, uncalled bases, mean Phred below 15, or no exact constant-primer or identifier match. High-quality paired reads were merged with COPE v1.2.5, and unique nucleotide sequences were defined as clonotypes. MiTCR v1.1 was used to align clonotypes to the IMGT TRBV, TRBD and TRBJ reference segments. The analysis included only V-J combinations with a frequency above 0.0001, which together covered more than 98% of the repertoires. A TCS score was defined as the ratio between F50 (clonal expansion) and ExV (chaos), using BLOSUM62-based TCRdist between CDR3 peptides within each V-J. Welch's t-statistics and random forest reduced just over 500 V-J features to roughly 13, which were used in a naive Bayes classifier (R e1071). Sample size was not statistically predetermined, and blinding of investigators to group allocation was not performed. According to the paper, TCR Vbeta CDR3 sequencing was carried out on 135 peripheral blood samples, which came from under 50 ophthalmopathy, roughly 75 hyperthyroidism and roughly 17 progressor patients.

The receptor's source is a woman under 30 with Graves disease. Donor details come from another sample of the same person, matched by shared clones. Specimen: peripheral blood mononuclear cells (PBMCs), collected at new diagnosis, from a patient treated with antithyroid drugs.

Here the CDR3 is given as CASSVFFGPPDTEQFF. The DNA reads as follows: TGTGCCAGCAGTGTCTTCTTTGGGCCCCCCGATACTGAGCAGTTCTTC. This sequence uses TRBV12-3 or TRBV12-4 and TRBJ2-1; no confident D gene assignment can be made. Counted from cysteine to phenylalanine, this CDR3 has 16 amino acids. The CDR3 DNA has 48 bases and is translated from base 1. Trimming costs V 5 bases and J 9 bases, and their ends lie 23 bases apart.